This T cell receptor (beta chain) was observed in a study of blood T cell repertoires in COVID-19. Recovered status applied to Cohort 3 donors who had two consecutive negative PCRs. It also applied to those with clearance or with symptom resolution. V lost 5 bases, J lost 0 bases, and 5 bases stayed unmatched. Germline-derived CDR1 and CDR2 are SGHTA and FQGTGA. The CDR3 runs to 15 residues. Study processing details: The assay estimated nucleated cells by amplifying reference gene primers. The table came from immunoSEQ multiplex PCR; TCRdb's copy has only in-frame clones and leaves some out. Clonal size and the V and J genes are those of that table, whereas D and trimming came from the DNA. This repertoire shows more than 300,000 clones, 88% found once; its top ten account for approximately 1.2%.

This chain connects TRBV7-3 to TRBJ2-3; 7 bases line up with TRBD2. The sequence came from a woman in her late teens or twenties who had recovered from COVID-19. The sample was PBMCs or T cells enriched from blood (not recorded which). CDR3 bases: TGTGCCAGCAGCCTCAGCGGGGTTAGCACAGATACGCAGTATTTT. This translates into CASSLSGVSTDTQYF.